This entry lists 29 T cell receptor beta chains sequenced from one sample in a study of OX40 agonist ivuxolimab in advanced cancers. Assay used: immunoSEQ multiplex PCR; TCRdb lists only in-frame clones, some missing. Among over 80,000 clones, 85% to 90% were seen once, and the ten largest hold around 6%. The input for sequencing was CD4+ or CD8+ T cells sorted from blood, taken in a trial of the OX40 agonist ivuxolimab. The source is an adult with an advanced solid tumor such as melanoma, head and neck, liver or kidney cancer.

The V gene is TRBV5-4, the J gene TRBJ2-5; D unclear. The V gene lost 4 bases and the J gene lost 4 bases, with 17 bases spanning the gap. This CDR3 has 15 amino acids. Germline V gene sequence: CDR1 SGHNT, CDR2 YYREEE (reference sequence). CDR3 in amino acids: CASSHDRKMTETQYF. The CDR3 DNA is TGTGCCAGCAGCCACGACCGCAAAATGACAGAGACCCAGTACTTC. The full variable domain, its missing parts supplied by reference TRBV5-4 and TRBJ2-5, is ETGVTQSPTHLIKTRGQQVTLRCSSQSGHNTVSWYQQALGQGPQFIFQYYREEENGRGNFPPRFSGLQFPNYSSELNVNALELDDSALYLCASSHDRKMTETQYFGPGTRLLVL.

This clone showed up just a few times. In nucleotides, the CDR3 is TGTGCCAGCAGCTTTGGGGCGGGGGATTCCCACGAGCAGTACTTC. Its translation is CASSFGAGDSHEQYF. J is TRBJ2-7 and V is TRBV11-3, with 7 bases identical to TRBD2. The V gene's germline CDR1 is SGHNT and CDR2 YENEEA. The CDR3 is 15 residues long. V dropped 3 bases and J dropped 5; count of bases not matched to a gene: 10.

The V call is TRBV2, the J call TRBJ2-4; 8 bases align to TRBD1. J gave up 7 bases and V 4 bases, and 3 bases lay outside the gene matches. Germline lookup yields CDR1 SNHLY and CDR2 FYNNEI. This CDR3 comprises 13 residues. Here the CDR3 DNA reads TGTGCCAGCAGTGGAACAGGGGGGAACATTCAGTACTTC. Amino acid sequence: CASSGTGGNIQYF. Filled out from reference TRBV2 and TRBJ2-4, the complete variable domain reads EPEVTQTPSHQVTQMGQEVILRCVPISNHLYFYWYRQILGQKVEFLVSFYNNEISEKSEIFDDQFSVERPDGSNFTLKIRSTKLEDSAMYFCASSGTGGNIQYFGAGTRLSVL.

Only a few counts were recorded for this clone. The V gene is TRBV20-1, the J gene TRBJ2-5; D gene unclear. Trimming shortened V by 6 bases and J by 5 bases, and 10 bases separated the two germline ends. Germline V gene sequence: CDR1 DFQATT, CDR2 SNEGSKA (reference sequence). This CDR3 spans 11 amino acids. The CDR3 sequence is CSATRSETQYF. CDR3 coding DNA: TGCAGTGCGACCAGGAGCGAGACCCAGTACTTC.

J is TRBJ1-2 and V is TRBV6-1; D may be TRBD1 (6 bases). Trimming took 7 bases from V and 2 from J, leaving 14 bases between them. Germline values: CDR1 MNHNS, CDR2 SASEGT. This CDR3 region has 14 residues. The CDR3 DNA is TGTGCCAGCAACCTATACACAGGGAACTATGGCTACACCTTC. It codes for CASNLYTGNYGYTF.

This rearrangement joins TRBV29-1 to TRBJ2-1, with D tentatively TRBD1 (5 bases). Germline V gene sequence: CDR1 SQVTM, CDR2 ANQGSEA. Trimming removed 6 bases at V and 2 bases at J, with 11 bases between. The CDR3 sequence is 13 residues long. Here the CDR3 reads CSVPREPYNEQFF. The CDR3 nucleotides read TGCAGCGTCCCCAGGGAACCCTACAATGAGCAGTTCTTC.

The chain is built from TRBV19 and TRBJ1-5; possible D gene TRBD1, 5 bases. Germline loops: CDR1 LNHDA, CDR2 SQIVND (reference sequence). Trimming left V 3 bases short and J 3 bases short, with 15 bases between. This CDR3 comprises 16 residues. Here the CDR3 DNA reads TGTGCCAGTAGTATGTACAGGTTGGACGTCAATCAGCCCCAGCATTTT. Translation gives CASSMYRLDVNQPQHF.

As DNA, the CDR3 is TGTGCCAGCAGCTTACCGGGACAGGGGGTGAATGAGCAGTTCTTC. Its translation: CASSLPGQGVNEQFF. This chain connects TRBV7-9 to TRBJ2-1; 11 nucleotides line up with TRBD1. Losses at the gene ends were 2 bases for V and 7 bases for J; bases not matched to a gene: 4. CDR1 and CDR2 (germline): SEHNR, FQNEAQ (reference sequence). This CDR3 comprises 15 residues.

DNA for the CDR3: TGTGCCAGCAGCTGGGAAGAGACCGGGGAGCTGTTTTTT. Amino acids: CASSWEETGELFF. The rearrangement joins TRBV7-8 to TRBJ2-2; the D is unclear. This CDR3 comprises 13 residues. Germline loops: CDR1 SGHVS, CDR2 FQNEAQ. V lost 4 bases and J 5 bases, leaving 8 bases between the germline ends.

The J gene is TRBJ1-2, the V gene TRBV6-5; D is uncertain. Germline CDR1 MNHEY, CDR2 SVGAGI. The V end was cut by 2 bases, the J end by 2 bases, with 9 bases between. The CDR3 spans 14 residues. This CDR3 reads CASSYSTENYGYTF. The DNA for the CDR3 is TGTGCCAGCAGTTACAGTACAGAGAACTATGGCTACACCTTC.

This chain uses TRBV27 with TRBJ1-1; no reliable D call. The V and J ends lost 8 bases and 4 bases respectively, with 17 bases between them. This CDR3 spans 14 amino acids. Germline V gene data show CDR1 as MNHEY and CDR2 as SMNVEV (reference sequence). The CDR3 sequence is CASGVLGGGTEAFF. CDR3 DNA sequence: TGTGCCAGCGGAGTCCTCGGTGGAGGCACTGAAGCTTTCTTT.

In this sample, this clone turned up a few times. The rearrangement links TRBV5-5 to TRBJ1-6; 8 bases agree with TRBD1. Germline V lookup: CDR1 SGHKS, CDR2 YYEKEE (reference sequence). After removal of 4 bases from V and 8 bases from J, the junction contained 5 bases not matched to a gene. This CDR3 spans 14 amino acids. This CDR3 reads CASSERTGYSPLHF. In DNA form, the CDR3 reads TGTGCCAGCAGCGAACGGACAGGGTATTCACCCCTCCACTTT.

The rearrangement joins TRBV5-1 to TRBJ2-2, with 9 bases lining up with TRBD1. The CDR3 is 15 residues long. The germline V gene encodes CDR1 SGHRS and CDR2 YFSETQ. Germline trimming cut 5 bases from V and 1 base from J; bases unmatched to any gene: 3. The CDR3 loop is CASSRGQGNTGELFF. The CDR3 DNA follows: TGCGCCAGCAGTCGGGGACAGGGGAACACCGGGGAGCTGTTTTTT.

There are a few counts of this clone. The V gene is TRBV5-6, the J gene TRBJ1-5; TRBD1 aligns across 8 bases. Per the germline V gene, CDR1 is SGHDT and CDR2 is YYEEEE. V shed 2 bases, J shed 0 bases, and the junction held 7 bases outside the gene matches. The CDR3 extends over 17 amino acids. The chain's CDR3 is CASSFRRDRSSNQPQHF. The DNA for the CDR3 is TGTGCCAGCAGCTTTCGGAGGGACAGGTCTAGCAATCAGCCCCAGCATTTT.

The chain employs TRBV4-1 and TRBJ2-1, with D unclear. This CDR3 has 13 residues. V was shortened by 1 base and J by 3 bases, with 4 bases between the two germline ends. Germline CDR1 and CDR2: MGHRA and YSYEKL. For the CDR3, the DNA is TGCGCCAGCAGCCAAGGGATCTACAATGAGCAGTTCTTC. This encodes CASSQGIYNEQFF.

This clone was seen only once. The chain recombines TRBV2 with TRBJ2-7, with D perhaps assigned TRBD1 or TRBD2 (5 bases each). The CDR3 runs to 12 residues. Germline loops: CDR1 SNHLY, CDR2 FYNNEI. V was trimmed by 4 bases and J by 9 bases, leaving 13 bases between them. CDR3 residues: CASSVVGGVQYF. The CDR3 DNA reads as TGTGCCAGCAGTGTGGTTGGGGGAGTGCAGTACTTC.

This clone was found many times. This chain links TRBV19 with TRBJ1-5; no definite D call. The CDR3 consists of 14 residues. V gave up 6 bases and J gave up 3 bases, with 12 bases separating them. Germline CDR1 LNHDA, CDR2 SQIVND (reference sequence). The CDR3 DNA reads as TGTGCCAGTAGCCCCGGGAGGGACAATCAGCCCCAGCATTTT. This codes for CASSPGRDNQPQHF.

The CDR3 bases are TGTGCCAGCAGTTTACGGGGCAGCCCCTACAATGAGCAGTTCTTC. This translates into CASSLRGSPYNEQFF. The J gene is TRBJ2-1, the V gene TRBV27; D possibly uses TRBD1 or TRBD2 (5 bases each). From germline, CDR1 is MNHEY and CDR2 SMNVEV (reference sequence). CDR3 length equals 15 residues. Trimming took off 2 bases at V and 2 bases at J, with 10 bases between the two ends.

This chain uses TRBV19 with TRBJ2-7; a weak D match, TRBD1 (5 bases). There are 13 residues in the CDR3. Looked up from germline, CDR1 is LNHDA and CDR2 is SQIVND (reference sequence). V lost 4 bases and J 3 bases, leaving 10 bases between the germline ends. CDR3 DNA sequence: TGTGCCAGTAGTACAGGGCTCAGCTACGAGCAGTACTTC. It is translated as CASSTGLSYEQYF.

This chain uses TRBV5-1 with TRBJ2-1; D is undetermined. The V end lost 0 bases, the J end lost 4 bases, and 11 bases lay between the germline ends. The CDR3 spans 15 residues. Looked up from germline, CDR1 is SGHRS and CDR2 is YFSETQ. CDR3: CASSLAPTSYNEQFF. CDR3 DNA: TGCGCCAGCAGCTTGGCCCCAACGTCTTACAATGAGCAGTTCTTC.

The chain carries TRBV5-8 and TRBJ1-2; 8 nucleotides line up with TRBD1. V lost 0 bases, J lost 3 bases, and 7 bases stayed unmatched. CDR3 length: 16 amino acids. In germline, CDR1 is SGHTS, CDR2 YDEGEE. The CDR3 DNA is TGTGCCAGCAGCTTGGGAGGGGCAGGGGGCTACTATGGCTACACCTTC. This encodes CASSLGGAGGYYGYTF.

V is TRBV2 and J is TRBJ2-3, with D perhaps given as TRBD1 or TRBD2 (5 bases each). CDR1 and CDR2 (germline): SNHLY, FYNNEI. The CDR3 has 15 residues. Trimming stripped 2 bases from V and 3 bases from J, with 12 bases between. Here the CDR3 reads CASSELGTVTDTQYF. CDR3 nucleotide sequence: TGTGCCAGCAGTGAATTAGGGACGGTGACAGATACGCAGTATTTT. Filled out from reference TRBV2 and TRBJ2-3, the complete variable domain reads EPEVTQTPSHQVTQMGQEVILRCVPISNHLYFYWYRQILGQKVEFLVSFYNNEISEKSEIFDDQFSVERPDGSNFTLKIRSTKLEDSAMYFCASSELGTVTDTQYFGPGTRLTVL.

The rearrangement links TRBV2 to TRBJ1-5, with a weak D call TRBD1 (6 bases). V was clipped by 2 bases and J by 7 bases, with 15 bases between them. Looked up from germline, CDR1 is SNHLY and CDR2 is FYNNEI. This CDR3 comprises 15 residues. The CDR3 reads CASSERWQGKQPQHF. In nucleotides, the CDR3 is TGTGCCAGCAGTGAAAGGTGGCAGGGGAAGCAGCCCCAGCATTTT.

The DNA for the CDR3 is TGTGCCAGCAGTTACGGCAGTGATCAGCCCCAGCATTTT. Encoded protein: CASSYGSDQPQHF. The genes are TRBV6-5 and TRBJ1-5; D unresolved. V lost 2 bases to trimming and J lost 5 bases, with 7 bases between them. This CDR3 contains 13 residues. Germline CDR1 is MNHEY and CDR2 is SVGAGI.

The chain couples TRBV5-4 to TRBJ2-3; 8 positions agree with TRBD1. The junction had 7 bases not matched to a gene; V was cut back by 4 bases and J by 6 bases. CDR3 size: 14 residues. Germline values: CDR1 SGHNT, CDR2 YYREEE (reference sequence). In nucleotides, the CDR3 is TGTGCCAGCAGCCAAGGACAGGGTGTGGATACGCAGTATTTT. Protein product: CASSQGQGVDTQYF.

The chain is built from TRBV5-1 and TRBJ2-1, with TRBD2 matching over 7 bases. Germline CDR1 is SGHRS and CDR2 is YFSETQ. V trimming: 4 bases; J trimming: 9 bases; junction bases outside the gene matches: 16. The CDR3 extends over 16 amino acids. CDR3 in amino acids: CASSLGGTTGFIEQFF. The CDR3, as DNA: TGCGCCAGCAGCCTGGGAGGGACTACAGGTTTCATTGAGCAGTTCTTC.

The rearrangement uses TRBV7-2 and TRBJ2-6; TRBD1 or TRBD2 may be the D gene (5 bases each). The CDR3 has 16 amino acids. Germline V gene lookup returns CDR1 SGHTA and CDR2 FQGNSA. Trimming pared 0 bases from V and 4 bases from J, leaving 10 bases between. The CDR3 sequence: CASSLARGAGANVLTF. CDR3 DNA: TGTGCCAGCAGCTTAGCGCGAGGGGCCGGGGCCAACGTCCTGACTTTC.

This clone was recorded once. The V gene is TRBV4-1, the J gene TRBJ1-5; D possibly corresponds to TRBD1 (5 bases). The CDR3 has 13 residues. Germline V lookup: CDR1 MGHRA, CDR2 YSYEKL. V shed 3 bases and J shed 7 bases, with 10 bases lying between them. CDR3 sequence (DNA): TGCGCCAGCAGCCAGGGGGAGGGCCAGCCCCAGCATTTT. Translation: CASSQGEGQPQHF.

This clone was picked up a small number of times. The rearrangement joins TRBV25-1 to TRBJ2-7; 7 bases match TRBD1. J gave up 1 base and V 4 bases, and 7 bases lay outside the gene matches. Germline V lookup: CDR1 MGHDK, CDR2 SYGVNS. CDR3 length: 15 amino acids. The CDR3 spells CASSGGNRGSYEQYF. The CDR3 nucleotides read TGTGCCAGCAGTGGCGGTAACAGGGGATCCTACGAGCAGTACTTC.